These T cell receptor beta chains were read from a single sample in a study of cytomegalovirus exposure and HLA in healthy donors. Clones were read by immunoSEQ multiplex PCR, and TCRdb kept only the in-frame ones, dropping some. This sample has 120,000 or so clones, with 89% found just once. The sequenced material came from PBMCs. These receptors all stem from a woman aged 18-29 years in good health and CMV-seronegative. The CDR3 runs from the conserved cysteine through the conserved F or W. A D gene is named only where the DNA matches it firmly. Not all rows give a size; the values are once, few, many and, for expanded clones, a class.

D gene	clone size	V gene	J gene	CDR3 DNA	CDR3 protein
TRBD1	NA	TRBV6-1	TRBJ2-7	TGTGCCAGCAGTGCCCCGGACAGGAGCTGGACCTACGAGCAGTACTTC	CASSAPDRSWTYEQYF
TRBD2	NA	TRBV5-8	TRBJ2-3	TGTGCCAGCAGCTCCCCCACAGGCGGGAGAACAGATACGCAGTATTTT	CASSSPTGGRTDTQYF
NA	NA	TRBV5-1	TRBJ1-1	TGCGCCAGCAGCTTGTCCAGGTTGGACACTGAAGCTTTCTTT	CASSLSRLDTEAFF
TRBD1	NA	TRBV7-8	TRBJ1-2	TGTGCCAGCAGCGCACGGACAGGGGTGTTCTACACCTTC	CASSARTGVFYTF
NA	NA	TRBV5-4	TRBJ2-1	TGTGCCAGCAGCCCCCCAAGGGGAAATGAGCAGTTCTTC	CASSPPRGNEQFF
NA	NA	TRBV29-1	TRBJ1-4	TGCAGCTTCAGGTTAGGAGAAAAACTGTTTTTT	CSFRLGEKLFF
NA	NA	TRBV14	TRBJ1-2	TGTGCCAGCAGCCAAGATCAGGTCCCAGTACATGGCTACACCTTC	CASSQDQVPVHGYTF
TRBD2	NA	TRBV9	TRBJ2-1	TGTGCCAGCAGCGTAGATAGCGGGAGCAATGAGCAGTTCTTC	CASSVDSGSNEQFF
NA	NA	TRBV19	TRBJ2-6	TGTGCCAGTCGGCAGGGAAACCTTCCTGGGGCCAACGTCCTGACTTTC	CASRQGNLPGANVLTF
NA	NA	TRBV27	TRBJ1-1	TGTGCCAGCAGTTTTGGTTTGGGGGCCACTGAAGCTTTCTTT	CASSFGLGATEAFF
TRBD1	NA	TRBV19	TRBJ2-3	TGTGCCAGTCAGACAGGGATGGGGACAGATACGCAGTATTTT	CASQTGMGTDTQYF
NA	NA	TRBV6-1	TRBJ1-2	TGTGCCGGCAGGGGAATGGACAGCTATAACTATGGCTACACCTTC	CAGRGMDSYNYGYTF
NA	NA	TRBV27	TRBJ2-2	TGTGCCAGCAGTTTGTCTACAGGCGTCGTCCGGGAGCTGTTTTTT	CASSLSTGVVRELFF
NA	few	TRBV11-2	TRBJ1-5	TGTGCCAGCAGCCCAGGGTCACAGCCCCAGCATTTT	CASSPGSQPQHF
NA	NA	TRBV7-9	TRBJ2-7	TGTGCCAGCAGCTTCGTTCCGGGCTACGAGCAGTACTTC	CASSFVPGYEQYF
NA	NA	TRBV18	TRBJ1-3	TGTGCCAGCTCACCACAACAGGCTGGAAACACCATATATTTT	CASSPQQAGNTIYF
NA	NA	TRBV19	TRBJ1-5	TGTGCCAGCACCCCTGGGAGGTTACAGGCCATAAGCAGTCAGCCCCAGCATTTT	CASTPGRLQAISSQPQHF
NA	few	TRBV19	TRBJ2-1	TGTGCCAGTAGTATAGAGGCTGGAGGAGAGCAGTTCTTC	CASSIEAGGEQFF
NA	NA	TRBV7-8	TRBJ2-2	TGTGCCAGCAGCTTAGTTCCGGGGATGAACACCGGGGAGCTGTTTTTT	CASSLVPGMNTGELFF
NA	NA	TRBV6-5	TRBJ1-3	TGTGCCAGCAGGGGGGGCTCTGGAAACACCATATATTTT	CASRGGSGNTIYF
NA	NA	TRBV11-3	TRBJ2-3	TGTGCCAGCAGCTCTAGCGCGGGACTCAATACGCAGTATTTT	CASSSSAGLNTQYF
NA	NA	TRBV19	TRBJ2-7	TGTGCCAGTAGTATTGGACAGGGACTAGCTTACGAGCAGTACTTC	CASSIGQGLAYEQYF
NA	NA	TRBV14	TRBJ1-2	TGTGCCAGCAGCCCGAGGGTTCCCTATGGCTACACCTTC	CASSPRVPYGYTF
TRBD1	NA	TRBV19	TRBJ2-1	TGTGCCAGCCGTACCGGGACAGCGGAATTAGAGCAGTTCTTC	CASRTGTAELEQFF
NA	NA	TRBV2	TRBJ2-7	TGTGCCAGCAGTGAATGGCTCCCCGGGACTCCCCTTTACGAGCAGTACTTC	CASSEWLPGTPLYEQYF
NA	NA	TRBV6-6	TRBJ2-7	TGTGCCAGCAGTTCCAACAGCTACGAGCAGTACTTC	CASSSNSYEQYF
NA	NA	TRBV6-1	TRBJ2-3	TGTGCCAGCGCTGACATCGCTAGCACAGATACGCAGTATTTT	CASADIASTDTQYF
NA	NA	TRBV7-9	TRBJ1-5	TGTGCCAGCAGCCAGACGGGGGATCTTAGGCAGCCCCAGCATTTT	CASSQTGDLRQPQHF
TRBD1	NA	TRBV19	TRBJ1-1	TGTGCCAGTACCACAGGGGGGAACACTGAAGCTTTCTTT	CASTTGGNTEAFF
TRBD1	NA	TRBV29-1	TRBJ2-2	TGCAGCGCCGGACAGGGATCCGGGGAGCTGTTTTTT	CSAGQGSGELFF
TRBD2	NA	TRBV27	TRBJ2-1	TGTGCCAGCAGTTTATTCGGACTAGTTTTTTCGAAGCAGTTCTTC	CASSLFGLVFSKQFF
NA	NA	TRBV29-1	TRBJ2-7	TGCAGCGTTGTTCACAGGCTAACCTACGAGCAGTACTTC	CSVVHRLTYEQYF
NA	NA	TRBV15	TRBJ2-3	TGTGCCACCAGCCGGCCGGCGGGAGATACGCAGTATTTT	CATSRPAGDTQYF
TRBD1	NA	TRBV10-3	TRBJ1-5	TGTGCCATCAGTGAGGGACAGGGGGTCCTCCATTTT	CAISEGQGVLHF
TRBD1	NA	TRBV5-1	TRBJ1-5	TGCGCCAGCAGCCCTACAGGGGATTATAGCAATCAGCCCCAGCATTTT	CASSPTGDYSNQPQHF
TRBD2	NA	TRBV7-9	TRBJ2-7	TGTGCCAGCAGCTTGGTAGGCGGGAGAAGGTACGAGCAGTACTTC	CASSLVGGRRYEQYF
TRBD1	NA	TRBV2	TRBJ1-2	TGTGCCAGCCCTATGGGGAGGGACAGGGCGTCGGGCTACACCTTC	CASPMGRDRASGYTF
TRBD2	NA	TRBV30	TRBJ2-5	TGTGCCTGGAATTCTCCCGGACTAGCTTCTCAAGAGACCCAGTACTTC	CAWNSPGLASQETQYF
TRBD1	NA	TRBV29-1	TRBJ1-2	TGCAGCGTGGGGGGTTTGGACAGGGGAAACGGCTACACCTTC	CSVGGLDRGNGYTF